These T cell receptor beta chains were read from a single sample in a study of shared clonotypes between healthy human individuals. Assay used: immunoSEQ multiplex PCR; TCRdb lists only in-frame clones, some missing. Among roughly 520,000 clones listed, approximately 95% were seen once. The sequencing input was naive CD4+ T cells sorted from blood. The receptors originated from a woman aged 30 to 39 in good health. The conserved cysteine and the conserved F or W are not part of the CDR3 here. The order of the fields is clone size, D gene, V gene, J gene, CDR3 protein. The D gene is left open where the match is weak. A clone size is listed for some rows: how often the clone was seen (once, few, many), or a class if it is expanded.

-	TRBD2	TRBV5-1	TRBJ2-3	ASSLTAGVTDTQY
-	-	TRBV5-6	TRBJ1-2	ASSWNFGDGYT
-	-	TRBV5-1	-	ASSLRQPYEQY
-	TRBD1	TRBV6-5	TRBJ1-5	ASSGTGSQPQH
few	-	TRBV5-1	TRBJ1-5	ASSWDSNQPQH
-	-	TRBV7-9	TRBJ2-5	ASSLSGQQQETQY
-	TRBD1	TRBV5-6	TRBJ1-5	ASSLGAGGLANQPQH
-	TRBD1	TRBV27	TRBJ1-3	ASRNSGTGAGNTIY
-	-	TRBV29-1	TRBJ2-7	SVGDTSYEQY
-	TRBD2	TRBV11-2	TRBJ2-1	ASSARLAGYNEQF
once	-	TRBV4-1	TRBJ1-3	ASSKIRNSGSGNTIY
-	TRBD2	TRBV4-1	TRBJ2-1	ASSPTAGTSFYEQF
once	TRBD2	TRBV11-2	TRBJ2-2	ASSLRGTGLENTGELF
once	-	TRBV6-1	TRBJ1-1	ASSEIVGSQNTEAF
-	-	TRBV7-8	TRBJ2-7	ASSFQSSYEQY
-	TRBD2	TRBV7-7	TRBJ2-1	ASSSHGGSSYNEQF
-	-	TRBV18	TRBJ1-5	ASSAGSQGRSNQPQH
-	TRBD2	TRBV19	TRBJ2-7	ASGTSGAAYEQY
-	TRBD2	TRBV7-8	TRBJ2-7	ASRRGRSSYEQY
-	TRBD1	TRBV6-6	TRBJ1-4	ATSTGGNEKLF
-	TRBD2	TRBV23-1	TRBJ2-1	ASSHHGTSGHNEQF
-	-	TRBV25-1	TRBJ1-2	ASSEGNYGYT
-	-	TRBV19	TRBJ1-5	ASSIWRDRQPQH
-	TRBD2	TRBV11-2	TRBJ2-1	ASSFGAGGPGEQF
few	TRBD2	TRBV6-1	TRBJ2-7	ASSTGLAGAYEQY
-	-	TRBV7-9	TRBJ1-1	ASSPRTSRMNTEAF
-	TRBD1	TRBV28	-	ASSSWGTGYYEQY
-	TRBD2	TRBV28	TRBJ2-1	ASNAGVSYNEQF
-	-	TRBV7-2	TRBJ2-7	ASSLGLEVTYEQY
-	-	TRBV9	TRBJ1-4	ASSVDRSTNEKLF
-	-	TRBV7-2	TRBJ2-1	ASSNFDRFHNEQF
-	TRBD1	TRBV5-1	TRBJ1-5	ASSKQGALPNQPQH
-	-	TRBV7-2	TRBJ2-3	ASSIGARPTDTQY
-	TRBD1	TRBV14	TRBJ1-1	ASSQVPGQGSTEAF
-	-	TRBV30	TRBJ2-7	AWAPGTGYEQY
once	-	TRBV5-1	TRBJ2-5	ASSLGQSQETQY
-	TRBD2	TRBV6-1	TRBJ2-2	ASSGTSGKTGELF
-	-	TRBV28	TRBJ2-2	ASRGTITGELF
-	-	TRBV5-1	TRBJ2-5	ASSLGPLGSGETQY
-	-	TRBV6-5	TRBJ1-2	ASSYSSQPAYGYT
-	TRBD1	TRBV28	TRBJ2-7	ASRQGADYEQY
-	-	TRBV19	TRBJ1-5	ASSRDIQGPQH
-	TRBD1	TRBV5-4	TRBJ1-4	ASSLGLGQQNEKLF
-	-	TRBV15	TRBJ1-5	ATSREEGQSYSNQPQH
-	-	TRBV2	TRBJ2-7	ASSDNSYEQY
-	-	TRBV20-1	TRBJ2-4	SAFKDIQY
-	-	TRBV6-7	TRBJ1-2	AGGGGQHYGYT
-	-	TRBV15	TRBJ1-1	ATSRGRNTEAF
once	-	TRBV19	TRBJ2-1	ASRRGDEVDEQF
-	-	TRBV18	TRBJ1-1	ASSPGGVEDTEAF
-	TRBD1	TRBV19	TRBJ1-5	ASSTTGGWAQPQH
-	TRBD2	TRBV19	TRBJ2-1	ASSLLGLAGGSLYNEQF
-	-	TRBV11-2	TRBJ2-7	ASSLVGARGRLYEQY
-	TRBD2	TRBV5-1	TRBJ2-7	ASSLSLASTYEQY
-	TRBD1	TRBV5-1	TRBJ2-7	ASSLRTGVVYEQY
-	-	TRBV6-5	TRBJ2-7	ASSSGTGGYEQY
-	-	TRBV30	TRBJ2-7	AWRRRGTGEQY
-	-	TRBV28	TRBJ2-2	AGSPRGIGELF
-	TRBD2	TRBV6-4	TRBJ2-1	ASSEGPGGRSNEQF